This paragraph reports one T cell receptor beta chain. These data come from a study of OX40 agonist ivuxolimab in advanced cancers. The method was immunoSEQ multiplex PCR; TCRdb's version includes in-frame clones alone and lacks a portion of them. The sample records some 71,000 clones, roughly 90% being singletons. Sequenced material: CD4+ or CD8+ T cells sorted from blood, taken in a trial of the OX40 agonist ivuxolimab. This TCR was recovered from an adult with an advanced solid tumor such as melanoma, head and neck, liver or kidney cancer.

The CDR3, as DNA: TGTGCCAGCAGCCTACGGGACCACCAAGAGACCCAGTACTTC. It encodes CASSLRDHQETQYF. The chain employs TRBV27 and TRBJ2-5, with D perhaps TRBD1 or TRBD2 (5 bases each). The CDR3 covers 14 residues. In germline, CDR1 is MNHEY, CDR2 SMNVEV (reference sequence). Between the trimmed V and J ends, which lost 6 bases and 0 bases, there was a span of 11 bases.